The 24 T cell receptor beta chains below were found in one sample sequenced in a study of T cell responses to AZD1222 COVID-19 vaccine. Produced via immunoSEQ multiplex PCR; TCRdb's table is partial and in-frame only. The sample holds some 130,000 clones; 70% to 90% are singletons and the top ten take 1.5% to 2%. The input for sequencing was peripheral blood, taken on day 0 of AZD1222 vaccination. Source of these receptors: an adult in good health.

The chain is built from TRBV7-9 and TRBJ2-6, with 10 bases identical to TRBD1. V lost 0 bases, J lost 1 base, and 6 bases stayed unmatched. The CDR3 loop spans 19 amino acids. The germline CDR1 and CDR2 sequences are SEHNR and FQNEAQ (reference sequence). CDR3 residues: CASSLAVTGGRSGANVLTF. Here the CDR3 DNA reads TGTGCCAGCAGCTTAGCGGTGACAGGGGGCCGGTCTGGGGCCAACGTCCTGACTTTC.

This clone has a single count. The chain combines TRBV7-3 with TRBJ2-1; possibly TRBD2 for D (5 bases). The CDR3 runs 15 residues. Germline lookup yields CDR1 SGHTA and CDR2 FQGTGA. The V gene lost 1 base and the J gene lost 2 bases, with 9 bases spanning the gap. The chain's CDR3 is CASSLRLAAYNEQFF. The CDR3 DNA is TGTGCCAGCAGCTTAAGGCTAGCAGCCTACAATGAGCAGTTCTTC.

This chain connects TRBV4-1 to TRBJ2-5; 10 bases agree with TRBD2. Germline CDR1 MGHRA, CDR2 YSYEKL. The V segment lost 4 bases and the J segment 5 bases; nucleotides outside the gene matches: 10. The CDR3 extends over 16 amino acids. In nucleotides, the CDR3 is TGCGCCAGCAGCCGAAGTAGCGGGGGGCCTGGGGAGACCCAGTACTTC. Translated: CASSRSSGGPGETQYF.

J is TRBJ1-5 and V is TRBV19; D is unclear. Trimming removed 3 bases at V and 1 base at J, with 10 bases between. CDR1 is LNHDA and CDR2 is SQIVND in the germline V gene (reference sequence). The CDR3 extends over 15 amino acids. CDR3: CASSIFPRSNQPQHF. The CDR3 coding sequence is TGTGCCAGTAGTATTTTCCCCAGGAGCAATCAGCCCCAGCATTTT.

This clone occurred a few times. The chain couples TRBV7-3 to TRBJ2-1; TRBD2 aligns across 12 bases. This CDR3 has 16 amino acids. In germline, CDR1 is SGHTA, CDR2 FQGTGA. Losses at the gene ends were 4 bases for V and 8 bases for J; bases not matched to a gene: 9. The CDR3 coding sequence is TGTGCCAGCAGCTCCGGGCGACTAGCGGGGGAGGATGAGCAGTTCTTC. Its protein is CASSSGRLAGEDEQFF.

This chain connects TRBV18 to TRBJ2-3; the D gene is possibly TRBD2 (7 bases). CDR1 KGHSH and CDR2 LQKENI come from the germline V gene. This CDR3 is built from 16 residues. V gave up 3 bases and J gave up 1 base, with 14 bases separating them. The CDR3 region has the DNA TGTGCCAGCTCACCCAGCAACGGGGGGCGCACAGATACGCAGTATTTT. This codes for CASSPSNGGRTDTQYF.

The DNA for the CDR3 is TGTGCCAGAAGCTTGGTCGGGCAGGGGAATGGAAACTATGGCTACACCTTC. The encoded protein is CARSLVGQGNGNYGYTF. This sequence joins TRBV5-3 and TRBJ1-2; D is possibly TRBD1 (6 bases). TRBV5-3 is an ORF; its function is uncertain. Trimming cost V 0 bases and J 2 bases, with 17 bases left between them. This CDR3 has 17 residues.

The chain is built from TRBV27 and TRBJ2-6; no clear D gene. The CDR3 is made up of 16 amino acids. V was clipped by 6 bases and J by 0 bases, with 12 bases between them. CDR1 is MNHEY, CDR2 SMNVEV, per germline (reference sequence). This chain's CDR3 is CASSFIDSSGANVLTF. The CDR3 DNA is TGTGCCAGCAGCTTCATCGACTCCTCTGGGGCCAACGTCCTGACTTTC.

The gene calls are TRBV19 and TRBJ2-4; D is unclear. With 3 bases removed from V and 4 bases from J, the gap between germline ends came to 13 bases. This CDR3 has 15 residues. Germline V gives CDR1 LNHDA, CDR2 SQIVND (reference sequence). CDR3 nucleotides: TGTGCCAGTAGTATGGCCAAGGCGTGGAAAAACATTCAGTACTTC. This encodes CASSMAKAWKNIQYF.

This clone was seen only once. Other DNA sequences of this sample code for an identical CDR3. The rearrangement links TRBV7-9 to TRBJ1-5; the D is unclear. CDR3 length: 15 residues. The V end was cut by 1 base, the J end by 0 bases, with 7 bases between. Germline assignment: CDR1 SEHNR and CDR2 FQNEAQ (reference sequence). The CDR3 DNA reads as TGTGCCAGCAGCTTAGGAGGGTATAGCAATCAGCCCCAGCATTTT. It specifies CASSLGGYSNQPQHF.

This clone showed up just a few times. The rearrangement uses TRBV6-1 and TRBJ2-3; weak D call: TRBD1 (5 bases). The CDR3 sequence is 16 residues long. V gave up 3 bases and J gave up 2 bases, with 15 bases separating them. Germline CDR1 reads MNHNS; CDR2 reads SASEGT. The chain's CDR3 is CASSEARVISTDTQYF. In nucleotides, the CDR3 is TGTGCCAGCAGTGAGGCCAGGGTCATTTCCACAGATACGCAGTATTTT.

The chain combines TRBV7-2 with TRBJ1-1; D not certain. The V and J ends lost 1 base and 0 bases respectively, with 6 bases between them. This CDR3 region has 14 residues. The V gene's germline CDR1 is SGHTA and CDR2 FQGNSA. CDR3 amino acids: CASSLVPMNTEAFF. CDR3 sequence (DNA): TGTGCCAGCAGCTTAGTACCGATGAACACTGAAGCTTTCTTT. Looking up the rest from reference TRBV7-2 and TRBJ1-1 gives the full variable domain: GAGVSQSPSNKVTEKGKDVELRCDPISGHTALYWYRQSLGQGLEFLIYFQGNSAPDKSGLPSDRFSAERTGGSVSTLTIQRTQQEDSAVYLCASSLVPMNTEAFFGQGTRLTVV.

The table lists this clone with a count of one. The V and J genes are TRBV19 and TRBJ1-5; D gene uncertain. The CDR3 runs 15 residues. V was pared by 5 bases and J by 0 bases, with 11 bases between. Germline loops: CDR1 LNHDA, CDR2 SQIVND (reference sequence). In DNA form, the CDR3 reads TGTGCCAGTAGTTTTACCGTTTATAGCAATCAGCCCCAGCATTTT. As protein: CASSFTVYSNQPQHF.

The V call is TRBV19, the J call TRBJ1-2; no firm D call. Germline values: CDR1 LNHDA, CDR2 SQIVND (reference sequence). The CDR3 has 9 amino acids. V lost 4 bases to trimming and J lost 10 bases, with 4 bases between them. Here the CDR3 reads CASSTPYTF. CDR3 DNA sequence: TGTGCCAGTAGTACTCCCTACACCTTC.

The chain couples TRBV7-2 to TRBJ2-1; the match to TRBD2 covers 7 bases. The CDR3 contains 16 residues. The V gene end was trimmed by 1 base and the J gene end by 3 bases; junction bases not matched to a gene: 6. Germline CDR1 and CDR2: SGHTA and FQGNSA. CDR3 protein: CASSLVASGYYNEQFF. CDR3 sequence (DNA): TGTGCCAGCAGCTTAGTGGCTAGCGGATACTACAATGAGCAGTTCTTC.

The genes are TRBV30 and TRBJ2-7; no clear D. There are 11 residues in the CDR3. V lost 3 bases and J 7 bases, leaving 10 bases between the germline ends. CDR1 GTSNPN and CDR2 SVGIG come from the germline V gene (reference sequence). The CDR3 nucleotides read TGTGCCTGGAGCGCCCAGAGGGAGCAGTACTTC. Its translation is CAWSAQREQYF.

The chain uses TRBV18 and TRBJ2-7; 7 bases are shared with TRBD2. The J segment lost 5 bases and the V segment lost 2 bases, leaving 12 bases of the junction unmatched. The CDR3 totals 16 residues. Germline values: CDR1 KGHSH, CDR2 LQKENI. CDR3 residues: CASSPTTGGGLDEQYF. DNA for the CDR3: TGTGCCAGCTCACCAACGACCGGGGGAGGGCTCGACGAGCAGTACTTC.

The chain is built from TRBV7-3 and TRBJ2-2; 9 bases are a match to TRBD1. The length of the CDR3 is 15 residues. Germline V gene lookup returns CDR1 SGHTA and CDR2 FQGTGA. Trimming removed 8 bases from V and 4 bases from J; junction bases left unmatched: 8. CDR3 sequence reads: CASGPGQGVTGELFF. DNA for the CDR3: TGTGCCAGCGGTCCGGGACAGGGTGTCACCGGGGAGCTGTTTTTT.

The chain is built from TRBV4-1 and TRBJ2-7; D might be TRBD1 (7 bases). The CDR3 covers 15 residues. The ends were cut back, 1 base at V and 4 bases at J, with 14 bases in the middle. Germline lookup yields CDR1 MGHRA and CDR2 YSYEKL. The CDR3 is CASSQVGRGRYEQYF. DNA of the CDR3: TGCGCCAGCAGCCAAGTGGGCAGGGGGAGGTACGAGCAGTACTTC.

The V call is TRBV6-5, the J call TRBJ1-2; 8 nucleotides match TRBD1. With V trimmed by 4 bases and J by 4 bases, 5 bases remained unmatched. Germline CDR1 MNHEY, CDR2 SVGAGI. This CDR3 has 14 amino acids. Written as DNA, the CDR3 is TGTGCCAGCAGTTGGACAGGGCCTCCCTATGGCTACACCTTC. Translated: CASSWTGPPYGYTF.

V is TRBV7-9 and J is TRBJ1-4, with no clear D. This CDR3 has 14 residues. Germline assignment: CDR1 SEHNR and CDR2 FQNEAQ (reference sequence). The V and J ends lost 3 bases and 5 bases respectively, with 10 bases between them. The CDR3 loop reads CASSFRRSNEKLFF. The CDR3 nucleotides are TGTGCCAGCAGCTTCAGACGGTCGAATGAAAAACTGTTTTTT.

This clone occurred many times. The chain combines TRBV6-5 with TRBJ1-5, with 8 nucleotides matching TRBD1. The germline V gene encodes CDR1 MNHEY and CDR2 SVGAGI. The CDR3 contains 14 residues. V gave up 7 bases and J gave up 3 bases; unmatched junction bases: 5. The CDR3: CASKSRGLNQPQHF. For the CDR3, the DNA is TGTGCCAGCAAGTCCAGGGGGCTCAATCAGCCCCAGCATTTT.

The V call is TRBV7-2, the J call TRBJ1-1; TRBD1 is a possible D gene (5 bases). The germline V gene encodes CDR1 SGHTA and CDR2 FQGNSA. The CDR3 contains 14 residues. Trimming shortened V by 6 bases and J by 0 bases, and 11 bases separated the two germline ends. CDR3 residues: CASRGTTVNTEAFF. CDR3 nucleotide sequence: TGTGCCAGCAGGGGGACGACAGTGAACACTGAAGCTTTCTTT.

CDR3 in amino acids: CASSSRQYTEAFF. In nucleotides, the CDR3 is TGTGCCAGCAGTTCAAGACAATACACTGAAGCTTTCTTT. The rearrangement links TRBV12-3 or TRBV12-4 to TRBJ1-1; D unclear. The V end was cut by 4 bases, the J end by 3 bases, with 9 bases between. The CDR3 is 13 residues long.